The next 32 T cell receptor beta chains were all read from a single sample in a study of blood T cell repertoires in COVID-19. Data came from immunoSEQ multiplex PCR; TCRdb stores just in-frame clones and leaves some out. The repertoire holds 150,000 or so clones, approximately 88% seen once, with 10% to 15% in the top ten. The sequencing sample was made of PBMCs or T cells enriched from blood (not recorded which). These receptor sequences come from a woman in her sixties or seventies who had recovered from COVID-19.

The V and J genes are TRBV7-2 and TRBJ2-1, with D perhaps matching TRBD2 (7 bases). Germline V gene lookup returns CDR1 SGHTA and CDR2 FQGNSA. This CDR3 region has 15 residues. Between the trimmed V and J ends, which lost 6 bases and 7 bases, there was a span of 19 bases. For the CDR3, the DNA is TGTGCCAGCAGGGGGGCTGGCGGGAGCGCAAATGAGCAGTTCTTC. Translation: CASRGAGGSANEQFF.

The chain combines TRBV5-1 with TRBJ2-7; 7 positions agree with TRBD1. The CDR3 totals 12 residues. With V trimmed by 4 bases and J by 4 bases, 2 bases remained unmatched. Germline V gene data show CDR1 as SGHRS and CDR2 as YFSETQ. DNA for the CDR3: TGCGCCAGCAGCGAGGGACAGTACGAGCAGTACTTC. This encodes CASSEGQYEQYF.

This chain uses TRBV6-5 with TRBJ1-6; the D gene is possibly TRBD1 (5 bases). V was shortened by 2 bases and J by 8 bases, with 7 bases between the two germline ends. The CDR3 is 13 amino acids. Germline-derived CDR1 and CDR2 are MNHEY and SVGAGI. The CDR3 loop is CASSYQGDSPLHF. Here the CDR3 DNA reads TGTGCCAGCAGTTACCAAGGGGATTCACCCCTCCACTTT.

This clone was counted only a few times. The chain recombines TRBV14 with TRBJ2-5, with 8 bases identical to TRBD2. This CDR3 has 16 residues. CDR1 and CDR2 from the germline V gene are SGHDN and FVKESK. J gave up 0 bases and V 4 bases, and 7 bases lay outside the gene matches. CDR3 in amino acids: CASSPQGAGDQETQYF. CDR3 DNA sequence: TGTGCCAGCAGCCCACAAGGAGCGGGGGACCAAGAGACCCAGTACTTC.

This chain links TRBV6-5 with TRBJ1-6, with no clear D. The CDR3 has 12 residues. Trimming removed 8 bases at V and 9 bases at J, with 11 bases between. Germline V gene lookup returns CDR1 MNHEY and CDR2 SVGAGI. CDR3 amino acids: CASGAVGSPLHF. The CDR3 region has the DNA TGTGCCAGCGGAGCCGTGGGTTCACCCCTCCACTTT.

The V call is TRBV9, the J call TRBJ1-4; a weak D match, TRBD1 (5 bases). CDR1 and CDR2 (germline): SGDLS, YYNGEE. Trimming removed 2 bases from V and 3 bases from J, with 8 bases in between. The CDR3 is 14 residues long. DNA for the CDR3: TGTGCCAGCAGCGTCGGGGGTGCTAATGAAAAACTGTTTTTT. Protein product: CASSVGGANEKLFF.

Only a few counts were recorded for this clone. V usage is TRBV5-1 and J usage is TRBJ1-6; 7 nucleotides align to TRBD1. CDR1 and CDR2 from the germline V gene are SGHRS and YFSETQ. V lost 0 bases to trimming and J lost 10 bases; unmatched junction nucleotides: 1. The CDR3 covers 13 residues. The CDR3 is CASSLEDRSPLHF. The CDR3 nucleotides read TGCGCCAGCAGCTTGGAGGACAGGTCACCCCTCCACTTT.

This CDR3 is CASSFRQNTEAFF. In DNA form, the CDR3 reads TGCGCCAGCAGCTTCCGACAGAACACTGAAGCTTTCTTT. The V call is TRBV5-1, the J call TRBJ1-1; no firm D call. The CDR3 sequence is 13 residues long. Germline CDR1 SGHRS, CDR2 YFSETQ. The V end was cut by 2 bases, the J end by 1 base, with 6 bases between. The whole variable domain, remainder taken from reference TRBV5-1 and TRBJ1-1, is KAGVTQTPRYLIKTRGQQVTLSCSPISGHRSVSWYQQTPGQGLQFLFEYFSETQRNKGNFPGRFSGRQFSNSRSEMNVSTLELGDSALYLCASSFRQNTEAFFGQGTRLTVV.

The V gene is TRBV18, the J gene TRBJ2-1, with 11 bases aligning to TRBD1. V shed 2 bases, J shed 8 bases, and the junction held 8 bases outside the gene matches. The germline V gene has CDR1 KGHSH and CDR2 LQKENI. CDR3 length: 16 amino acids. DNA for the CDR3: TGTGCCAGCTCACCAAAGGACGGGACAGGGGGGTATGAGCAGTTCTTC. It translates to CASSPKDGTGGYEQFF. Supplemented by reference TRBV18 and TRBJ2-1, the full variable domain reads NAGVMQNPRHLVRRRGQEARLRCSPMKGHSHVYWYRQLPEEGLKFMVYLQKENIIDESGMPKERFSAEFPKEGPSILRIQQVVRGDSAAYFCASSPKDGTGGYEQFFGPGTRLTVL.

The rearrangement uses TRBV28 and TRBJ2-4, with D perhaps matching TRBD1 (6 bases). There are 12 residues in the CDR3. The V end was cut by 7 bases, the J end by 7 bases, with 11 bases between. Germline CDR1 is MDHEN and CDR2 is SYDVKM. The CDR3: CASMGAGNIQYF. The CDR3 nucleotides are TGTGCCAGCATGGGGGCCGGGAACATTCAGTACTTC. The variable domain in full, completed from reference TRBV28 and TRBJ2-4, reads DVKVTQSSRYLVKRTGEKVFLECVQDMDHENMFWYRQDPGLGLRLIYFSYDVKMKEKGDIPEGYSVSREKKERFSLILESASTNQTSMYLCASMGAGNIQYFGAGTRLSVL.

The V and J genes are TRBV18 and TRBJ1-1, with 9 positions matching TRBD1. Unmatched junction bases numbered 2, after V lost 0 bases and J lost 0 bases. Germline V gives CDR1 KGHSH, CDR2 LQKENI. This CDR3 is 16 amino acids long. Written as DNA, the CDR3 is TGTGCCAGCTCACCACCGGGACAGGGCCTGAACACTGAAGCTTTCTTT. Its protein is CASSPPGQGLNTEAFF.

The chain employs TRBV7-2 and TRBJ1-3; 7 bases agree with TRBD1. The length of the CDR3 is 16 residues. After removal of 5 bases from V and 4 bases from J, the junction contained 11 bases not matched to a gene. Germline loops: CDR1 SGHTA, CDR2 FQGNSA. CDR3 coding DNA: TGTGCCAGCAGCACCCGACAGGGAAACTCCGGAAACACCATATATTTT. It codes for CASSTRQGNSGNTIYF.

The chain has TRBV6-5 and TRBJ1-1; D may be TRBD1 (6 bases). V dropped 4 bases and J dropped 5 bases, with 14 bases sitting between them. In germline, CDR1 is MNHEY, CDR2 SVGAGI. The length of the CDR3 is 14 residues. The CDR3: CASSFSGQSTEAFF. The CDR3 nucleotides read TGTGCCAGCAGTTTCTCGGGACAAAGTACTGAAGCTTTCTTT.

The chain joins TRBV11-2 to TRBJ2-3; the match to TRBD2 covers 7 bases. The ends lost 2 bases at V and 5 bases at J; junction bases unmatched: 4. The germline gives CDR1 SGHAT, CDR2 FQNNGV. This CDR3 has 14 amino acids. CDR3 loop: CASSLIAGVDTQYF. Here the CDR3 DNA reads TGTGCCAGCAGCTTAATTGCGGGAGTAGATACGCAGTATTTT.

The rearrangement uses TRBV5-1 and TRBJ2-3, with D possibly being TRBD1 (6 bases). CDR1 is SGHRS and CDR2 is YFSETQ in the germline V gene. This CDR3 has 14 amino acids. Trimming removed 0 bases at V and 10 bases at J, with 15 bases between. CDR3 residues: CASSLGDNTTPQYF. CDR3 DNA sequence: TGCGCCAGCAGCTTGGGGGACAATACGACTCCGCAGTATTTT.

The rearrangement joins TRBV18 to TRBJ2-2; the match to TRBD2 covers 7 bases. The germline V gene encodes CDR1 KGHSH and CDR2 LQKENI. CDR3 length: 16 residues. V trimming: 3 bases; J trimming: 5 bases; junction bases outside the gene matches: 9. The DNA of the CDR3 is TGTGCCAGCTCACCCCCATCTGGGAGGGGAACCGGGGAGCTGTTTTTT. Protein sequence: CASSPPSGRGTGELFF. Complete variable domain (other parts from reference TRBV18 and TRBJ2-2): NAGVMQNPRHLVRRRGQEARLRCSPMKGHSHVYWYRQLPEEGLKFMVYLQKENIIDESGMPKERFSAEFPKEGPSILRIQQVVRGDSAAYFCASSPPSGRGTGELFFGEGSRLTVL.

The chain couples TRBV28 to TRBJ1-4, with D possibly being TRBD1 (6 bases). V lost 4 bases and J 3 bases, leaving 18 bases between the germline ends. Germline V gene sequence: CDR1 MDHEN, CDR2 SYDVKM. The CDR3 is 17 amino acids. The CDR3 loop is CASSSPGGRWANEKLFF. The DNA for the CDR3 is TGTGCCAGCAGTTCACCGGGGGGGCGGTGGGCTAATGAAAAACTGTTTTTT.

J is TRBJ2-7 and V is TRBV18, with D possibly matching TRBD1 (5 bases). Germline CDR1 is KGHSH and CDR2 is LQKENI. This CDR3 has 15 residues. V was shortened by 4 bases and J by 2 bases, with 15 bases between the two germline ends. In DNA form, the CDR3 reads TGTGCCAGCTCACGAGAAGCAGGGCCAGCCTACGAGCAGTACTTC. Encoded protein: CASSREAGPAYEQYF.

CDR3 region: CASSWGQYNEQFF. CDR3 nucleotide sequence: TGTGCCAGCAGCTGGGGACAGTACAATGAGCAGTTCTTC. The chain recombines TRBV5-6 with TRBJ2-1; 7 bases agree with TRBD1. This CDR3 region has 13 residues. CDR1 is SGHDT and CDR2 is YYEEEE in the germline V gene. Trimming took 3 bases from V and 4 from J; bases not matched to a gene: 1.

The chain has TRBV3-1 (or the pseudogene TRBV3-2) and TRBJ2-3, with D possibly matching TRBD2 (5 bases). CDR1 is LGHDT, CDR2 YNNKEL, per germline (reference sequence). Trimming left V 8 bases short and J 5 bases short, with 17 bases between. The CDR3 length is 14 residues. This chain's CDR3 is CASGGISVGDTQYF. In DNA, the CDR3 is TGTGCCAGCGGAGGAATTAGCGTAGGAGATACGCAGTATTTT.

The V and J genes are TRBV19 and TRBJ1-3; D gene ambiguous. V lost 1 base and J lost 4, with 5 bases in between. The CDR3 has 13 residues. In germline, CDR1 is LNHDA, CDR2 SQIVND (reference sequence). CDR3 DNA sequence: TGTGCCAGTAGTATAGGGCCAGGAAACACCATATATTTT. Protein product: CASSIGPGNTIYF.

The chain carries TRBV19 and TRBJ1-6; 7 positions agree with TRBD1. Germline V CDR1 and CDR2: LNHDA, SQIVND (reference sequence). V shed 5 bases, J shed 9 bases, and the junction held 7 bases outside the gene matches. The CDR3 has 14 amino acids. CDR3 sequence: CASSDREHLSPLHF. The CDR3 coding sequence is TGTGCCAGTAGTGACAGGGAGCACCTTTCACCCCTCCACTTT.

The chain carries TRBV2 and TRBJ1-1; D gene ambiguous. The CDR3 covers 13 residues. Germline loops: CDR1 SNHLY, CDR2 FYNNEI. V lost 4 bases to trimming and J lost 4 bases, with 10 bases between them. Here the CDR3 reads CASSGSPGTEAFF. For the CDR3, the DNA is TGTGCCAGCAGTGGGTCCCCGGGCACTGAAGCTTTCTTT.

This rearrangement joins TRBV3-1 (or the pseudogene TRBV3-2) to TRBJ2-4; 8 bases are shared with TRBD1. V shed 4 bases and J 1 base; nucleotides not matched to a gene: 15. CDR1 and CDR2 (germline): LGHDT, YNNKEL (reference sequence). The CDR3 has 19 amino acids. The CDR3 DNA is TGTGCCAGCAGCCGCGTATGGACAGGGAAAGGGGTTGCCAAAAACATTCAGTACTTC. It encodes CASSRVWTGKGVAKNIQYF.

This chain connects TRBV5-1 to TRBJ2-1; 10 nucleotides agree with TRBD2. After removal of 0 bases from V and 5 bases from J, the junction contained 14 bases not matched to a gene. There are 19 residues in the CDR3. The germline gives CDR1 SGHRS, CDR2 YFSETQ. In DNA, the CDR3 is TGCGCCAGCAGCTTGGAGATATTGGTCCTAGCGGGAGCTGACAATGAGCAGTTCTTC. Translation gives CASSLEILVLAGADNEQFF.

V gene TRBV7-3 combines with J gene TRBJ2-3, with D possibly matching TRBD2 (5 bases). The germline V gene encodes CDR1 SGHTA and CDR2 FQGTGA. Between the trimmed V and J ends, which lost 2 bases and 0 bases, there was a span of 12 bases. CDR3 length: 16 residues. CDR3 residues: CASSLSRGSSTDTQYF. CDR3 sequence (DNA): TGTGCCAGCAGCTTATCCCGGGGTTCTAGCACAGATACGCAGTATTTT. Looking up the rest from reference TRBV7-3 and TRBJ2-3 gives the full variable domain: GAGVSQTPSNKVTEKGKYVELRCDPISGHTALYWYRQSLGQGPEFLIYFQGTGAADDSGLPNDRFFAVRPEGSVSTLKIQRTERGDSAVYLCASSLSRGSSTDTQYFGPGTRLTVL.

This chain joins TRBV7-2 and TRBJ1-2, with D possibly being TRBD1 (6 bases). There are 14 residues in the CDR3. The V gene's germline CDR1 is SGHTA and CDR2 FQGNSA. V lost 5 bases and J 2 bases, leaving 12 bases between the germline ends. This CDR3 is CASSPSQGNYGYTF. The CDR3 nucleotides read TGTGCCAGCAGCCCATCGCAGGGGAACTATGGCTACACCTTC.

The chain couples TRBV7-6 to TRBJ2-7; 7 positions match TRBD2. The V gene's germline CDR1 is SGHVS and CDR2 FNYEAQ. J lost 4 bases, V lost 5 bases, and 5 bases had no gene match. This CDR3 comprises 13 residues. This CDR3 reads CASSNGGVYEQYF. The CDR3, as DNA: TGTGCCAGCAGCAATGGGGGGGTGTACGAGCAGTACTTC.

This chain links TRBV30 with TRBJ1-4; the match to TRBD1 covers 9 bases. The V gene end was trimmed by 4 bases and the J gene end by 5 bases; junction bases not matched to a gene: 8. CDR1 is GTSNPN and CDR2 is SVGIG in the germline V gene (reference sequence). The CDR3 consists of 15 residues. In nucleotides, the CDR3 is TGTGCCTGGACCAGGACAGGGGCAAGAAATGAAAAACTGTTTTTT. This encodes CAWTRTGARNEKLFF. Full variable domain (outside the CDR3, taken from reference TRBV30 and TRBJ1-4): SQTIHQWPATLVQPVGSPLSLECTVEGTSNPNLYWYRQAAGRGLQLLFYSVGIGQISSEVPQNLSASRPQDRQFILSSKKLLLSDSGFYLCAWTRTGARNEKLFFGSGTQLSVL.

This rearrangement joins TRBV25-1 to TRBJ1-3; D ambiguous. Deletions cut 4 bases from V and 2 bases from J, with 6 bases between. Germline CDR1 reads MGHDK; CDR2 reads SYGVNS. CDR3 length: 13 residues. As DNA, the CDR3 is TGTGCCAGCAGTGCCACGGCTGGAAACACCATATATTTT. This sequence encodes CASSATAGNTIYF.

This chain joins TRBV7-2 and TRBJ2-3; TRBD2 agrees at 12 bases. Losses at the gene ends were 5 bases for V and 6 bases for J; bases not matched to a gene: 9. Germline-derived CDR1 and CDR2 are SGHTA and FQGNSA. This CDR3 spans 16 amino acids. The CDR3 region is CASSDRLAGVGDTQYF. The CDR3 region has the DNA TGTGCCAGCAGCGACCGACTAGCGGGAGTCGGGGATACGCAGTATTTT.

The rearrangement links TRBV27 to TRBJ1-1, with D possibly matching TRBD1 (5 bases). The V end was cut by 10 bases, the J end by 0 bases, with 12 bases between. CDR3 size: 13 residues. Germline V gene lookup returns CDR1 MNHEY and CDR2 SMNVEV (reference sequence). CDR3 sequence: CATKQVMNTEAFF. For the CDR3, the DNA is TGTGCCACAAAACAGGTCATGAACACTGAAGCTTTCTTT.